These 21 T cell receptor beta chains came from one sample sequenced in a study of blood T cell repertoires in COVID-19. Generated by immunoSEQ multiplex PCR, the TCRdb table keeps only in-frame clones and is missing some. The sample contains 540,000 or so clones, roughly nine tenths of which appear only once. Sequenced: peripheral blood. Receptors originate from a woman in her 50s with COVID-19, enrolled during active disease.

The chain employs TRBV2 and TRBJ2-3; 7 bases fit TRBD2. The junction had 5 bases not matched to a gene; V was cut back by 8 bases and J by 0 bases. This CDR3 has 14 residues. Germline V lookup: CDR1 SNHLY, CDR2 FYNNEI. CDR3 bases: TGTGCCAGCTCCCGGGGGGTTAGCACAGATACGCAGTATTTT. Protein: CASSRGVSTDTQYF.

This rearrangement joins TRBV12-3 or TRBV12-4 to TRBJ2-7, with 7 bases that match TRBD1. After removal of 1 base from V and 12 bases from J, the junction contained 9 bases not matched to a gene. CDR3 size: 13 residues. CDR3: CASSLEQGHTPYF. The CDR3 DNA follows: TGTGCCAGCAGTTTAGAACAGGGGCATACCCCGTACTTC.

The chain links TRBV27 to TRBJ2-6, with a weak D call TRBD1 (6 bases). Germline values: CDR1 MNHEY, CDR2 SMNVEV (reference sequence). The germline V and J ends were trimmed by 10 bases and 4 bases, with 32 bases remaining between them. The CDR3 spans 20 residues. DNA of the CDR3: TGTGCCACCGCTCCCTACCAACTCGGACAGCACGTCTCCGGGGCCAACGTCCTGACTTTC. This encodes CATAPYQLGQHVSGANVLTF. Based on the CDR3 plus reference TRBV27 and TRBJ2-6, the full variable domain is EAQVTQNPRYLITVTGKKLTVTCSQNMNHEYMSWYRQDPGLGLRQIYYSMNVEVTDKGDVPEGYKVSRKEKRNFPLILESPSPNQTSLYFCATAPYQLGQHVSGANVLTFGAGSRLTVL.

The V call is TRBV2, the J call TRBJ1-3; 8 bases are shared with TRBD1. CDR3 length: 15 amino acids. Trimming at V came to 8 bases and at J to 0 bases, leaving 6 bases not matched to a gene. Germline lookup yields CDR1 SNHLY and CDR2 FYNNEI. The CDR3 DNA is TGTGCCAGCGGGACAGGACAGATCTCTGGAAACACCATATATTTT. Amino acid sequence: CASGTGQISGNTIYF.

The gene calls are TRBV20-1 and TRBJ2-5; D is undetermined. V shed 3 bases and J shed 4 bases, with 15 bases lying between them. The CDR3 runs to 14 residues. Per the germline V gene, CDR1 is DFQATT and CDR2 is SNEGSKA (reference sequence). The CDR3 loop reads CSASPLLKRETQYF. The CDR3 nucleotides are TGCAGTGCTAGTCCGCTATTAAAACGAGAGACCCAGTACTTC.

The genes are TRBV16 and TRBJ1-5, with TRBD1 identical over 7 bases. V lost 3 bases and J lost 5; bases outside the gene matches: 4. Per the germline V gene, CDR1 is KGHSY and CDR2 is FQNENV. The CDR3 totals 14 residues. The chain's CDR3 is CASSHRGGYQPQHF. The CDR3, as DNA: TGTGCCAGCAGCCACCGAGGGGGCTATCAGCCCCAGCATTTT.

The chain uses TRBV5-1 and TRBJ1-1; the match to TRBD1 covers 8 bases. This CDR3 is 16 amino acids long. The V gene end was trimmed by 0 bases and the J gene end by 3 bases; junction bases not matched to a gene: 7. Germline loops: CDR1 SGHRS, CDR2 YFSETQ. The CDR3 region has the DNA TGCGCCAGCAGCTTGGGGATCAGGGGGCTCGACACTGAAGCTTTCTTT. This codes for CASSLGIRGLDTEAFF.

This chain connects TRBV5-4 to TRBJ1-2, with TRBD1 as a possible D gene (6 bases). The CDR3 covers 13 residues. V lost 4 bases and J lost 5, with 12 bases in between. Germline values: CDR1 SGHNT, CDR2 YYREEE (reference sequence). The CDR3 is CASSRGGAYGYTF. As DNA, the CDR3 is TGTGCCAGCAGCAGAGGGGGGGCATATGGCTACACCTTC. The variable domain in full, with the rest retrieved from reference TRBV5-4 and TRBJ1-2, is ETGVTQSPTHLIKTRGQQVTLRCSSQSGHNTVSWYQQALGQGPQFIFQYYREEENGRGNFPPRFSGLQFPNYSSELNVNALELDDSALYLCASSRGGAYGYTFGSGTRLTVV.

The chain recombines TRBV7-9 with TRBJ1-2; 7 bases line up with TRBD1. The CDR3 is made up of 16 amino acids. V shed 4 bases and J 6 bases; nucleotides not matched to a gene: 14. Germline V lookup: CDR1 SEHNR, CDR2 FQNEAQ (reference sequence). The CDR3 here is CASSWTGYVVEDGYTF. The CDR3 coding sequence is TGTGCCAGCAGCTGGACAGGATATGTGGTCGAGGATGGCTACACCTTC.

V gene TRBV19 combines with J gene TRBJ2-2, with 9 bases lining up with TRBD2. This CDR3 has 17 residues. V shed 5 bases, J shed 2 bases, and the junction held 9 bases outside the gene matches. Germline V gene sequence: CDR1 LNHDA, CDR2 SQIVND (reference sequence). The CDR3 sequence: CASSPRGGAFNTGELFF. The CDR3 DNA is TGTGCCAGTAGTCCACGCGGGGGGGCCTTTAACACCGGGGAGCTGTTTTTT.

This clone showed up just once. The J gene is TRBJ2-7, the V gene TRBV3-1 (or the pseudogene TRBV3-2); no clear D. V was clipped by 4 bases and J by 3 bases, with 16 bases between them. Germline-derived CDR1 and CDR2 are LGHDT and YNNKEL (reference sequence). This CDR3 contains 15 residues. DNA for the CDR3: TGTGCCAGCAGCCTCGCTCAGGCAGACGGCTACGAGCAGTACTTC. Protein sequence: CASSLAQADGYEQYF.

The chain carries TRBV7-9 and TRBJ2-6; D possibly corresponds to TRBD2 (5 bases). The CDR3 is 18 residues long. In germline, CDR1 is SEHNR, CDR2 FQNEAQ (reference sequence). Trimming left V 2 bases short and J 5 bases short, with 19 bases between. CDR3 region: CASSLSGLWQRRANVLTF. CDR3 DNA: TGTGCCAGCAGCTTAAGCGGTCTTTGGCAGAGGAGGGCCAACGTCCTGACTTTC.

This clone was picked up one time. The CDR3 is CASSTIPGHLLAKNIQYF. As DNA, the CDR3 is TGTGCCAGCAGCACCATACCGGGACATCTATTAGCCAAAAACATTCAGTACTTC. The V call is TRBV21-1, the J call TRBJ2-4; the D call of TRBD1 is as the table states it, not checked on the DNA. TRBV21-1 is annotated as a pseudogene. This CDR3 region has 18 residues.

CDR3 residues: CASSLSLPGTEAFF. In nucleotides, the CDR3 is TGTGCCAGCAGTTTATCCCTCCCGGGGACTGAAGCTTTCTTT. This chain connects TRBV28 to TRBJ1-1; no reliable D call. This CDR3 region has 14 residues. V lost 1 base, J lost 5 bases, and 11 bases lay in between. Germline CDR1 MDHEN, CDR2 SYDVKM.

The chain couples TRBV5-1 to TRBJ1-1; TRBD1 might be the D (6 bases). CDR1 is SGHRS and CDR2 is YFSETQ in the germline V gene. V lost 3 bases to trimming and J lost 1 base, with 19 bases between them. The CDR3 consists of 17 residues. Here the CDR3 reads CASSSQPQGPGNTEAFF. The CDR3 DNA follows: TGCGCCAGCAGCTCCCAACCCCAGGGGCCCGGGAACACTGAAGCTTTCTTT.

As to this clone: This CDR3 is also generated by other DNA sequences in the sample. DNA for the CDR3: TGCGCCAGCAGCTTGGCAGGGGGCATGAACACTGAAGCTTTCTTT. Its protein product is CASSLAGGMNTEAFF. The chain links TRBV5-1 to TRBJ1-1; 8 nucleotides line up with TRBD1. This CDR3 contains 15 residues. Germline assignment: CDR1 SGHRS and CDR2 YFSETQ. J lost 0 bases, V lost 0 bases, and 1 base had no gene match.

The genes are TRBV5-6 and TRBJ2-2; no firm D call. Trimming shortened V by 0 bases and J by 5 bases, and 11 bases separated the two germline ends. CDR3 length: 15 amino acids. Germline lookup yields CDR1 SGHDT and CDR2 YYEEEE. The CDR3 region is CASSLGPSGTGELFF. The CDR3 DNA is TGTGCCAGCAGCTTGGGCCCCTCCGGGACCGGGGAGCTGTTTTTT.

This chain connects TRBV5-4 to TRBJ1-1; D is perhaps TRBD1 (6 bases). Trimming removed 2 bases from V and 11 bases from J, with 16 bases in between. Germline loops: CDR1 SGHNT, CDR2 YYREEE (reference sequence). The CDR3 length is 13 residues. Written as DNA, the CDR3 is TGTGCCAGCAGCTTAACAGGGACACTGGGGGCTTTCTTT. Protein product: CASSLTGTLGAFF.

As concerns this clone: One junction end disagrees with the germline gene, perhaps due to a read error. For the CDR3, the DNA is TGTGCCAGCCTATCATCCTCCTTCCTGGGGCACTTC. Its translation is CASLSSSFLGHF. V usage is TRBV6-5 and J usage is TRBJ2-7; D might be TRBD1 (5 bases). Germline V gene lookup returns CDR1 MNHEY and CDR2 SVGAGI. The CDR3 spans 12 residues.

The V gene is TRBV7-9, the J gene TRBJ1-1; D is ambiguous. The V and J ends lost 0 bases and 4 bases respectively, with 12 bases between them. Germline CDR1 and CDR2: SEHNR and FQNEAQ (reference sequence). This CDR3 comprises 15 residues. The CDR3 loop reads CASSLAGTAGTEAFF. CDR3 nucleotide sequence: TGTGCCAGCAGCTTAGCAGGCACGGCGGGCACTGAAGCTTTCTTT. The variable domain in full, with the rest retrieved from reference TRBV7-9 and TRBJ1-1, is DTGVSQNPRHKITKRGQNVTFRCDPISEHNRLYWYRQTLGQGPEFLTYFQNEAQLEKSRLLSDRFSAERPKGSFSTLEIQRTEQGDSAMYLCASSLAGTAGTEAFFGQGTRLTVV.

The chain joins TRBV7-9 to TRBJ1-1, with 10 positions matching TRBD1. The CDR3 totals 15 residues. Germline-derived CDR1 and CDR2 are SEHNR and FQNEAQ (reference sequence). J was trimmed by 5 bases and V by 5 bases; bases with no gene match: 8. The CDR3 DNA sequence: TGTGCCAGCAGCGGAAGACAGGGGGCGCGGACTGAAGCTTTCTTT. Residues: CASSGRQGARTEAFF.